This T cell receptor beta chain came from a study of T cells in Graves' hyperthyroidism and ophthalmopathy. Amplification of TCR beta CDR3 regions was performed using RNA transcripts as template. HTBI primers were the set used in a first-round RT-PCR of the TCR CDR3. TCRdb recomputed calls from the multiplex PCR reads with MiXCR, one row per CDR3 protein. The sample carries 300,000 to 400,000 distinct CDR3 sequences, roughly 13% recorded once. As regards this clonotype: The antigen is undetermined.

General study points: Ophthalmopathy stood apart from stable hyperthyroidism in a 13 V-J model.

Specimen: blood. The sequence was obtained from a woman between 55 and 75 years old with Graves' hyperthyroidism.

The CDR3 sequence: CASSQDPTGGLEQFF. The CDR3 DNA sequence: TGCGCCAGCAGCCAAGATCCCACCGGGGGCCTCGAGCAGTTCTTC. This chain connects TRBV4-1 to TRBJ2-1; D is possibly TRBD1 or TRBD2 (6 bases each). This CDR3 contains 15 residues. From germline, CDR1 is MGHRA and CDR2 YSYEKL. V dropped 0 bases and J dropped 10 bases, with 16 bases sitting between them.